This T cell receptor (beta chain) was recorded in a study of tissue T cells after allogeneic stem cell transplantation. Overall study findings and caveats: The patient cohort was small and clinically heterogeneous, with limited sampling depth.

This clone was observed a handful of times. Its cognate antigen is unknown. Gene names and germline match the mouse. The method was immunoSEQ multiplex PCR; TCRdb's version includes in-frame clones alone and lacks a portion of them. The sample has over 7,000 clones, 65% to 70% seen once. The specimen sequenced was blood. This clonotype originated in a female BALB/c mouse in good health. The MHC haplotype of the strain is H2-d.

This CDR3 is CASSSRYNNQAPLF. CDR3 DNA (partial): TGTGCTAGCAGTTCTAGGTATAACAACCAGGCTCCGCTT. The chain combines TRBV29 with TRBJ1-5, with unresolved D. The read terminates 1 residue before the CDR3 end, so the remaining end is supplied by the germline J gene. The CDR3 runs to 14 residues. Germline CDR1 is MSHET and CDR2 is SYDVDS. Trimming removed 4 bases from V and 0 bases from J, with 7 bases in between.